The 16 T cell receptor beta chains listed next were all sequenced from one sample in a study of PD-L1 blockade in urothelial cancer. Assay used: immunoSEQ multiplex PCR; TCRdb lists only in-frame clones, some missing. Counted here are about 38,000 clones, approximately 86% occurring once; the ten biggest clones make up about 15%. Time point defined: pretreatment peripheral blood. The specimen was PBMCs, collected around atezolizumab (anti-PD-L1) treatment. Receptors were obtained from a man older than 75 with urothelial cancer.

This clone was counted once. The chain couples TRBV19 to TRBJ2-1, with 11 bases aligning to TRBD2. This CDR3 is 19 amino acids long. Germline CDR1 and CDR2: LNHDA and SQIVND (reference sequence). J lost 8 bases, V lost 3 bases, and 18 bases had no gene match. The CDR3 reads CASSIHGSGRALGWDEQFF. The CDR3 DNA sequence: TGTGCCAGTAGTATCCATGGTAGCGGGAGGGCCTTGGGTTGGGATGAGCAGTTCTTC.

This clone was seen only once. This CDR3 reads CASSHDRGGLIIYGYTF. As DNA, the CDR3 is TGCGCCAGCAGCCACGATCGGGGGGGACTGATAATTTATGGCTACACCTTC. V gene TRBV4-1 combines with J gene TRBJ1-2; D perhaps matches TRBD1 (5 bases). The germline V and J ends were trimmed by 3 bases and 5 bases, with 22 bases remaining between them. CDR1 and CDR2 (germline): MGHRA, YSYEKL. CDR3 length equals 17 residues.

This chain uses TRBV5-8 with TRBJ2-7; 13 bases match TRBD2. CDR1 SGHTS and CDR2 YDEGEE come from the germline V gene. This CDR3 region has 15 residues. V trimming: 1 base; J trimming: 2 bases; junction bases outside the gene matches: 0. In DNA form, the CDR3 reads TGTGCCAGCAGCTTGACTAGCGGGAGGGCCTACGAGCAGTACTTC. As protein: CASSLTSGRAYEQYF. Full variable domain (outside the CDR3, taken from reference TRBV5-8 and TRBJ2-7): EAGVTQSPTHLIKTRGQQATLRCSPISGHTSVYWYQQALGLGLQFLLWYDEGEERNRGNFPPRFSGRQFPNYSSELNVNALELEDSALYLCASSLTSGRAYEQYFGPGTRLTVT.

This clone was picked up one time. The V and J genes are TRBV5-1 and TRBJ2-3; possibly TRBD1 for D (5 bases). Germline CDR1 reads SGHRS; CDR2 reads YFSETQ. Deletions cut 4 bases from V and 2 bases from J, with 14 bases between. This CDR3 is 15 amino acids long. The CDR3 sequence is CASSPDTGVTDTQYF. CDR3 DNA sequence: TGCGCCAGCAGCCCTGACACAGGAGTCACAGATACGCAGTATTTT.

DNA for the CDR3: TGCGCCAGCAGCCAAGAGCACGGGGTAAACCAGCCCCAGCATTTT. Translating it yields CASSQEHGVNQPQHF. The genes are TRBV4-3 and TRBJ1-5; D remains ambiguous. The V and J ends lost 0 bases and 7 bases respectively, with 13 bases between them. CDR3 length equals 15 residues. Per the germline V gene, CDR1 is LGHNA and CDR2 is YSLEER.

This CDR3 reads CAISELARDNYMRTDTQYF. Here the CDR3 DNA reads TGTGCCATCAGTGAGTTGGCAAGGGACAATTATATGCGCACAGATACGCAGTATTTT. The chain couples TRBV10-3 to TRBJ2-3; tentative D call: TRBD1 (6 bases). The V end lost 1 base, the J end lost 1 base, and 21 bases lay between the germline ends. CDR3 length: 19 residues. In germline, CDR1 is ENHRY, CDR2 SYGVKD.

This clone has just one count. The chain has TRBV5-6 and TRBJ2-2, with D unclear. Germline V gene data show CDR1 as SGHDT and CDR2 as YYEEEE. The CDR3 is made up of 14 amino acids. The V gene lost 0 bases and the J gene lost 4 bases, with 7 bases spanning the gap. The CDR3 spells CASSLATLTGELFF. In nucleotides, the CDR3 is TGTGCCAGCAGCTTGGCGACACTCACCGGGGAGCTGTTTTTT.

The rearrangement uses TRBV9 and TRBJ2-5, with 14 bases matching TRBD2. Per germline, CDR1 SGDLS and CDR2 YYNGEE. With V trimmed by 2 bases and J by 2 bases, 5 bases remained unmatched. CDR3 length: 17 amino acids. CDR3 in DNA: TGTGCCAGCAGCGTCCTTGGACTAGCGGGAGGACAAGAGACCCAGTACTTC. It codes for CASSVLGLAGGQETQYF.

The V and J genes are TRBV21-1 and TRBJ2-4; no check of the table's D call, TRBD2, against the DNA was made. TRBV21-1 has pseudogene status. The CDR3 is 16 residues long. In DNA form, the CDR3 reads TGTGCCAGCAGCAAATTTGACTGGCCGGGCAAAAACATTCAGTACTTC. It translates to CASSKFDWPGKNIQYF.

The chain combines TRBV7-2 with TRBJ2-3; 7 bases map to TRBD1. Germline V CDR1 and CDR2: SGHTA, FQGNSA. The ends lost 5 bases at V and 6 bases at J; junction bases unmatched: 2. The CDR3 consists of 12 residues. The CDR3 spells CASSETGDTQYF. Here the CDR3 DNA reads TGTGCCAGCAGCGAGACAGGGGATACGCAGTATTTT. The variable domain in full, completed from reference TRBV7-2 and TRBJ2-3, reads GAGVSQSPSNKVTEKGKDVELRCDPISGHTALYWYRQSLGQGLEFLIYFQGNSAPDKSGLPSDRFSAERTGGSVSTLTIQRTQQEDSAVYLCASSETGDTQYFGPGTRLTVL.

The V gene is TRBV6-5, the J gene TRBJ1-2, with D unresolved. The V gene's germline CDR1 is MNHEY and CDR2 SVGAGI. V shed 8 bases and J shed 2 bases, with 12 bases lying between them. The CDR3 extends over 13 amino acids. CDR3 protein: CASGQPGNYGYTF. CDR3 bases: TGTGCCAGCGGGCAGCCTGGCAACTATGGCTACACCTTC.

The sample holds one count of this clone. The chain joins TRBV5-1 to TRBJ2-1; 8 bases fit TRBD2. CDR1 and CDR2 (germline): SGHRS, YFSETQ. The CDR3 runs 14 residues. V shed 5 bases and J 7 bases; nucleotides not matched to a gene: 8. The CDR3 reads CASRPGRVQNEQFF. CDR3 nucleotides: TGCGCCAGCAGGCCCGGGAGGGTACAGAATGAGCAGTTCTTC.

The chain couples TRBV6-6 to TRBJ1-2; TRBD1 is a possible D gene (6 bases). V was pared by 5 bases and J by 0 bases, with 7 bases between. This CDR3 is 13 amino acids long. Per the germline V gene, CDR1 is MNHNY and CDR2 is SVGAGI (reference sequence). In DNA, the CDR3 is TGTGCCAGCAGTACAGGGCCTAACTATGGCTACACCTTC. This sequence encodes CASSTGPNYGYTF.

J is TRBJ2-1 and V is TRBV27, with 8 bases identical to TRBD2. Germline trimming cut 7 bases from V and 1 base from J; bases unmatched to any gene: 9. Germline V gene data show CDR1 as MNHEY and CDR2 as SMNVEV (reference sequence). The CDR3 spans 16 residues. The CDR3 sequence is CASKLDGRGSYNEQFF. In nucleotides, the CDR3 is TGTGCCAGCAAGCTTGACGGGAGGGGTTCCTACAATGAGCAGTTCTTC.

This sequence joins TRBV29-1 and TRBJ2-5; D is unclear. From germline, CDR1 is SQVTM and CDR2 ANQGSEA. The CDR3 length is 10 residues. V lost 4 bases and J 4 bases, leaving 4 bases between the germline ends. CDR3 loop: CSVGGETQYF. Here the CDR3 DNA reads TGCAGCGTTGGAGGAGAGACCCAGTACTTC.

The V and J genes are TRBV19 and TRBJ1-5, with a possible D match to TRBD1 (5 bases). Germline CDR1 reads LNHDA; CDR2 reads SQIVND (reference sequence). V was shortened by 5 bases and J by 6 bases, with 20 bases between the two germline ends. This CDR3 is 16 amino acids long. CDR3 in DNA: TGTGCCAGTAGTGTGATCAGGGCCCCAGGCGGTCAGCCCCAGCATTTT. The encoded protein is CASSVIRAPGGQPQHF.